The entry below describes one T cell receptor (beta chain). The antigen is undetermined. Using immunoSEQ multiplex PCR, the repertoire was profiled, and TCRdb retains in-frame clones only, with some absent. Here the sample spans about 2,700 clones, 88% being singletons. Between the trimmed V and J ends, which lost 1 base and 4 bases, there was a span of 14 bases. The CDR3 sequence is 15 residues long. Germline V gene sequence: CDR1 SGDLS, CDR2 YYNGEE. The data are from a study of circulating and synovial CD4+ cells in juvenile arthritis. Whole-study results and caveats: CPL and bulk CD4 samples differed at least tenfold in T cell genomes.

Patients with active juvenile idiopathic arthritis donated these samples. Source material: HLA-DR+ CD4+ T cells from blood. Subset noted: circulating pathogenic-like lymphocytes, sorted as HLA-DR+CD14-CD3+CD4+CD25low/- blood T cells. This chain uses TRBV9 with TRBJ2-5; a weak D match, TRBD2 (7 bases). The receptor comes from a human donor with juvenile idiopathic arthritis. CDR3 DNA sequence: TGTGCCAGCAGCGTATCGGGGGGCTTGAGAGAGACCCAGTACTTC. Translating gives CASSVSGGLRETQYF.